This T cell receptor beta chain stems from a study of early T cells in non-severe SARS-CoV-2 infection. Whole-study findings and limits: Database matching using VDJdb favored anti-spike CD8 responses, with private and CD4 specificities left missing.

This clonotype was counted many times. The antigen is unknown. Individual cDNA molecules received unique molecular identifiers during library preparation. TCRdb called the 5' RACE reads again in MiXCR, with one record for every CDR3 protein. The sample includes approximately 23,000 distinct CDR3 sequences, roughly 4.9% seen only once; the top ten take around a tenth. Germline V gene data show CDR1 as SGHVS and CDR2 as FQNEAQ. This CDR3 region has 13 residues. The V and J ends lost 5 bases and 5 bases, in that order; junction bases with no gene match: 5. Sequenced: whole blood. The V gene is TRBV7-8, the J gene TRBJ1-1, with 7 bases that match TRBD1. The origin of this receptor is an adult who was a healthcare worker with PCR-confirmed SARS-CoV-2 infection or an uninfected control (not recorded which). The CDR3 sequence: CASSRETGTEAFF. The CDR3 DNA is TGTGCCAGCAGCCGGGAGACAGGGACTGAAGCTTTCTTT.